One sample yielded the 10 T cell receptor beta chains listed below, sequenced in a study of cytomegalovirus exposure and HLA in healthy donors. Primers included in the PCR were 60 Vbeta and 13 Jbeta primers. Sequencing used immunoSEQ multiplex PCR; TCRdb keeps in-frame clones, though not all of them. In the table there are 90,000 or so clones, roughly 82% of which are singletons. Sequenced sample: PBMCs. These receptors were obtained from a man aged 25 to 45 in good health and CMV-seropositive.

For this clone: The junction does not match germline at one end; this may be a read error. J is TRBJ2-5 and V is TRBV7-6, with TRBD2 identical over 11 bases. The germline V gene encodes CDR1 SGHVS and CDR2 FNYEAQ. This CDR3 comprises 14 residues. In DNA form, the CDR3 reads TGTGCCAGCAACTTAGCGGGAGGGATGGAGACCCAGTACTTC. Encoded protein: CASNLAGGMETQYF.

Only a few counts were recorded for this clone. The chain has TRBV6-1 and TRBJ2-7; D might be TRBD1 (6 bases). V lost 0 bases, J lost 0 bases, and 12 bases lay in between. The CDR3 runs 16 residues. Germline CDR1 reads MNHNS; CDR2 reads SASEGT. In nucleotides, the CDR3 is TGTGCCAGCAGTGAAGCAGACAGGTCCTTCTCCTACGAGCAGTACTTC. This sequence encodes CASSEADRSFSYEQYF.

The rearrangement joins TRBV18 to TRBJ1-1; D unclear. Germline CDR1 reads KGHSH; CDR2 reads LQKENI. This CDR3 is 14 amino acids long. Deletions cut 1 base from V and 1 base from J, with 7 bases between. CDR3 region: CASSPLPTNTEAFF. In DNA, the CDR3 is TGTGCCAGCTCACCACTACCTACGAACACTGAAGCTTTCTTT. Full variable domain (outside the CDR3, taken from reference TRBV18 and TRBJ1-1): NAGVMQNPRHLVRRRGQEARLRCSPMKGHSHVYWYRQLPEEGLKFMVYLQKENIIDESGMPKERFSAEFPKEGPSILRIQQVVRGDSAAYFCASSPLPTNTEAFFGQGTRLTVV.

V is TRBV28 and J is TRBJ1-2, with D possibly being TRBD1 (6 bases). The ends were cut back, 6 bases at V and 8 bases at J, with 19 bases in the middle. The CDR3 covers 14 residues. From germline, CDR1 is MDHEN and CDR2 SYDVKM. The CDR3 coding sequence is TGTGCCAGCAGATCGCAGGGGCTTACGGAGGGCTACACCTTC. Translation: CASRSQGLTEGYTF.

Of note for this clone: This same CDR3 is encoded by further DNA sequences in the sample. V gene TRBV30 combines with J gene TRBJ2-1, with 12 bases aligning to TRBD1. Germline V CDR1 and CDR2: GTSNPN, SVGIG (reference sequence). CDR3 length equals 16 residues. Germline trimming cut 0 bases from V and 8 bases from J; bases unmatched to any gene: 8. The CDR3 here is CAWSVGVGQGADEQFF. The CDR3 DNA follows: TGTGCCTGGAGTGTCGGTGTGGGACAGGGGGCCGATGAGCAGTTCTTC.

The chain combines TRBV27 with TRBJ2-1; no firm D call. V was pared by 0 bases and J by 9 bases, with 12 bases between. The CDR3 covers 14 residues. Germline lookup yields CDR1 MNHEY and CDR2 SMNVEV (reference sequence). For the CDR3, the DNA is TGTGCCAGCAGTTTATCACCCATTAGTAGTGAGCAGTTCTTC. Its translation: CASSLSPISSEQFF.

This rearrangement joins TRBV28 to TRBJ2-2; 11 bases map to TRBD1. Germline V gene data show CDR1 as MDHEN and CDR2 as SYDVKM. This CDR3 is 16 amino acids long. The J segment lost 4 bases and the V segment lost 7 bases, leaving 8 bases of the junction unmatched. The CDR3 reads CASIKSGTGGTGELFF. CDR3 coding DNA: TGTGCCAGCATTAAATCCGGGACAGGGGGCACCGGGGAGCTGTTTTTT.

The rearrangement links TRBV10-3 to TRBJ2-7; 7 bases are shared with TRBD1. The trim removed 8 bases at V and 6 bases at J, leaving 7 bases unmatched. CDR3 length equals 12 residues. Germline V lookup: CDR1 ENHRY, CDR2 SYGVKD. CDR3 sequence: CAIRDSYSEQYF. DNA for the CDR3: TGTGCCATCCGGGACAGTTACAGCGAGCAGTACTTC.

This clone was seen a single time. The chain couples TRBV5-1 to TRBJ2-7; 7 positions match TRBD2. The J segment lost 3 bases and the V segment lost 0 bases, leaving 6 bases of the junction unmatched. Germline values: CDR1 SGHRS, CDR2 YFSETQ. This CDR3 comprises 15 residues. The CDR3, as DNA: TGCGCCAGCAGCTTGGGGCCTAGCGGTTACTACGAGCAGTACTTC. It is translated as CASSLGPSGYYEQYF.

The chain recombines TRBV7-2 with TRBJ1-2; 7 bases align to TRBD1. The trim removed 1 base at V and 2 bases at J, leaving 7 bases unmatched. Germline CDR1 and CDR2: SGHTA and FQGNSA. There are 16 residues in the CDR3. The CDR3: CASSLGGTAINYGYTF. The CDR3 DNA reads as TGTGCCAGCAGCTTAGGTGGGACAGCTATAAACTATGGCTACACCTTC.